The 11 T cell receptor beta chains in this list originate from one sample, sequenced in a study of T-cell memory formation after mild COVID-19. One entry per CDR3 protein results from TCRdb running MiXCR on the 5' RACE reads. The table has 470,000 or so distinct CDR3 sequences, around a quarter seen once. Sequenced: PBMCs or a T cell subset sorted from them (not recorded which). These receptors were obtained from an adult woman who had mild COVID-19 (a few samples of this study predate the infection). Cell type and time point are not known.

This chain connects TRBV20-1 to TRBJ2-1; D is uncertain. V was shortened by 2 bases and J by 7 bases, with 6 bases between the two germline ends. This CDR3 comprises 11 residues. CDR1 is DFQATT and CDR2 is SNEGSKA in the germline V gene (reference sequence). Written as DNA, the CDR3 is TGCAGTGCTAGACCACAGAATGAGCAGTTCTTC. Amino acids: CSARPQNEQFF.

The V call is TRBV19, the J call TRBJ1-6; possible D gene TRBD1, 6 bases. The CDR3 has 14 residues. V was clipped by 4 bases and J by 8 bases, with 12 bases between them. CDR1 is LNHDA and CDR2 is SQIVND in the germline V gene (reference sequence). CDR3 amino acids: CASSSTGRHSPLHF. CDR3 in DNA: TGTGCCAGTAGTAGCACAGGGAGACATTCACCCCTCCACTTT.

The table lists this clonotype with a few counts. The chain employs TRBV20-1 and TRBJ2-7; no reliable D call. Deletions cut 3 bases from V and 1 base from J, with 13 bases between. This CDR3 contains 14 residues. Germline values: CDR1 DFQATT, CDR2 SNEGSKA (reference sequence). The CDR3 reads CSASKAEDSYEQYF. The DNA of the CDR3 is TGCAGTGCTAGCAAGGCGGAAGATTCCTACGAGCAGTACTTC.

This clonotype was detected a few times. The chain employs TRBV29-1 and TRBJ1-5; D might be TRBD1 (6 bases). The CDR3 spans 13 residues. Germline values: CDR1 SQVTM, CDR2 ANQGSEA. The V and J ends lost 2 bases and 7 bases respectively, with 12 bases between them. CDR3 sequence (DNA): TGCAGCGTTGAACCAGGGGTAGGGCAGCCCCAGCATTTT. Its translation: CSVEPGVGQPQHF.

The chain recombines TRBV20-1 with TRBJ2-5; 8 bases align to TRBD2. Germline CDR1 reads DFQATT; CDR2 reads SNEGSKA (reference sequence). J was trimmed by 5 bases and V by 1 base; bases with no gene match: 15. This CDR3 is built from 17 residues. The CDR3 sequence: CSARVGGGTARLETQYF. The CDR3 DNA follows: TGCAGTGCTAGAGTGGGCGGGGGGACGGCTCGGCTGGAGACCCAGTACTTC.

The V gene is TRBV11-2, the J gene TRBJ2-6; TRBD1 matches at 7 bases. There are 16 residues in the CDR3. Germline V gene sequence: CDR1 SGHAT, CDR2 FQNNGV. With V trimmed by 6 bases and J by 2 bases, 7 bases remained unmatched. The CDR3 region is CASRDRVPPGANVLTF. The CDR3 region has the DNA TGTGCCAGCAGAGACAGGGTCCCACCTGGGGCCAACGTCCTGACTTTC.

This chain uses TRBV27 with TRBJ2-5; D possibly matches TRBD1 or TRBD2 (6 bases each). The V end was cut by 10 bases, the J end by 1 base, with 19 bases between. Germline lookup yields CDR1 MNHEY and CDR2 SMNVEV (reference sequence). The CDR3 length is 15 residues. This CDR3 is CATQRRGALQETQYF. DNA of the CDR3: TGTGCCACCCAAAGAAGGGGGGCTCTCCAAGAGACCCAGTACTTC.

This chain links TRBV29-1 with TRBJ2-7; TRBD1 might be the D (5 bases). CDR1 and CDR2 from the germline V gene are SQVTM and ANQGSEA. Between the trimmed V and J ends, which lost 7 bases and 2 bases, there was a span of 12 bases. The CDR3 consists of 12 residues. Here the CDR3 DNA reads TGCAGCGGTACAGGTAATGCCTACGAGCAGTACTTC. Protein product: CSGTGNAYEQYF.

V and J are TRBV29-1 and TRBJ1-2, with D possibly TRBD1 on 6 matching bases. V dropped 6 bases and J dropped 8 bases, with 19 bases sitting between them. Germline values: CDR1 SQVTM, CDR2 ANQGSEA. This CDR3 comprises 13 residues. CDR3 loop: CSVETQGLWGYTF. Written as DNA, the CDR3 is TGCAGCGTCGAGACTCAGGGGCTCTGGGGCTACACCTTC.

The CDR3 DNA reads TGCGCCAGCAGCCTTGGGACCGGGGGAAATGGCTACACCTTC. It translates to CASSLGTGGNGYTF. The chain couples TRBV5-1 to TRBJ1-2; perhaps TRBD1 as D (5 bases). Germline assignment: CDR1 SGHRS and CDR2 YFSETQ. This CDR3 contains 14 residues. V shed 4 bases and J shed 6 bases, with 16 bases lying between them.

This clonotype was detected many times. The CDR3: CASSLQGPGELFF. The CDR3 coding sequence is TGTGCCAGCAGCCTTCAGGGACCCGGGGAGCTGTTTTTT. This sequence joins TRBV12-3 or TRBV12-4 and TRBJ2-2; TRBD1 or TRBD2 may be the D gene (5 bases each). This CDR3 comprises 13 residues. V lost 6 bases and J 6 bases, leaving 11 bases between the germline ends.